Below are 19 T cell receptor beta chains sequenced from a single sample in a study of T cells after yellow fever vaccination. MiXCR, applied by TCRdb to the 5' RACE reads, yields one record per CDR3 protein. This sample carries a few hundred thousand distinct CDR3 sequences, roughly 7% of them seen once, and the ten largest clones take 15% to 20%. The sequencing used PBMCs, collected about 41 days after the first yellow fever vaccination. Every receptor here comes from a man in his late teens or twenties who received the YFV17D yellow fever vaccine.

This clonotype was counted between two and nine times. This chain links TRBV9 with TRBJ1-1; D call uncertain. The ends were cut back, 0 bases at V and 1 base at J, with 10 bases in the middle. Germline V gene data show CDR1 as SGDLS and CDR2 as YYNGEE. The CDR3 has 15 amino acids. CDR3 loop: CASSVAPTTNTEAFF. CDR3 DNA: TGTGCCAGCAGCGTAGCCCCTACTACGAACACTGAAGCTTTCTTT.

About this clonotype: In this CDR3 the conserved last residue, phenylalanine or tryptophan, is missing, so a read error is likely. V gene TRBV5-4 combines with J gene TRBJ2-2; 7 nucleotides align to TRBD2. Trimming cost V 0 bases and J 0 bases; bases outside gene matches: 2. Germline CDR1 SGHNT, CDR2 YYREEE (reference sequence). This CDR3 has 16 amino acids. In DNA, the CDR3 is TGTGCCAGCAGCTTGGATGCGGGGGCGAACACCGGGGAGCTGTTTTAT. Protein: CASSLDAGANTGELFY.

The rearrangement uses TRBV5-1 and TRBJ2-7; 10 nucleotides align to TRBD1. In germline, CDR1 is SGHRS, CDR2 YFSETQ. Losses at the gene ends were 0 bases for V and 5 bases for J; bases not matched to a gene: 2. The CDR3 extends over 14 amino acids. The CDR3 spells CASSLGQGADEQYV. CDR3 nucleotide sequence: TGCGCCAGCAGCTTGGGACAGGGGGCAGACGAGCAGTACGTC.

The chain links TRBV11-2 to TRBJ2-7; 8 positions agree with TRBD2. The CDR3 totals 17 residues. Trimming cost V 0 bases and J 3 bases; bases outside gene matches: 10. Germline-derived CDR1 and CDR2 are SGHAT and FQNNGV. CDR3 sequence reads: CASSLEGVGGEDYEQYV. DNA for the CDR3: TGTGCCAGCAGCTTAGAAGGGGTCGGGGGGGAAGACTACGAGCAGTACGTC.

In this sample, this clonotype turned up a few times. The CDR3 DNA follows: TGTGCCAGCAGTTGGTACGCGAACACCGGGGAGCTGTTTTTT. This gives the protein CASSWYANTGELFF. The chain employs TRBV27 and TRBJ2-2; D is unresolved. The CDR3 is 14 residues long. Trimming shortened V by 4 bases and J by 0 bases, and 6 bases separated the two germline ends. Germline V CDR1 and CDR2: MNHEY, SMNVEV (reference sequence).

This clonotype was counted between two and nine times. V is TRBV7-9 and J is TRBJ1-5, with D unresolved. The V gene's germline CDR1 is SEHNR and CDR2 FQNEAQ (reference sequence). V gave up 1 base and J gave up 3 bases, with 13 bases separating them. This CDR3 has 16 amino acids. CDR3 nucleotide sequence: TGTGCCAGCAGCTTAGGCCCCACGGCTCACAATCAGCCCCAGCATTTT. This gives the protein CASSLGPTAHNQPQHF.

This clonotype has a count of ten or more. The chain has TRBV29-1 and TRBJ1-1; D might be TRBD1 (5 bases). The ends were cut back, 7 bases at V and 11 bases at J, with 14 bases in the middle. This CDR3 has 10 residues. Germline V lookup: CDR1 SQVTM, CDR2 ANQGSEA. The CDR3, as DNA: TGCAGCGGGGGAGAGGGGAACGCTTTCTTT. It is translated as CSGGEGNAFF.

This clonotype was detected a few times. This chain joins TRBV5-5 and TRBJ2-1; possible D gene TRBD2, 5 bases. Germline lookup yields CDR1 SGHKS and CDR2 YYEKEE (reference sequence). The V gene lost 4 bases and the J gene lost 5 bases, with 13 bases spanning the gap. The CDR3 totals 14 residues. In nucleotides, the CDR3 is TGTGCCAGCAGCCCCGGGGTCCGGCACAATGAGCAGTTCTTC. Its translation: CASSPGVRHNEQFF.

CDR3 DNA: TGTGCCAGCAGCCCCCGGGGGAGGGAGCGTCAGCCCCAGCATTTT. Its translation is CASSPRGRERQPQHF. The chain links TRBV7-6 to TRBJ1-5, with D possibly matching TRBD1 (5 bases). The CDR3 length is 15 residues. Germline V lookup: CDR1 SGHVS, CDR2 FNYEAQ. V was pared by 5 bases and J by 6 bases, with 17 bases between.

At least ten counts were recorded for this clonotype. The genes are TRBV5-6 and TRBJ1-4, with TRBD1 identical over 8 bases. The CDR3 extends over 18 amino acids. With 4 bases clipped from V and 2 bases from J, the junction kept 13 bases outside the gene matches. Germline CDR1 SGHDT, CDR2 YYEEEE. CDR3: CASSRDRGGPSTNEKLFF. As DNA, the CDR3 is TGTGCCAGCAGCCGCGACAGGGGTGGCCCTTCCACTAATGAAAAACTGTTTTTT.

This chain connects TRBV20-1 to TRBJ1-2; 9 bases fit TRBD1. With V trimmed by 5 bases and J by 3 bases, 7 bases remained unmatched. This CDR3 spans 14 amino acids. The germline gives CDR1 DFQATT, CDR2 SNEGSKA (reference sequence). CDR3 nucleotide sequence: TGCAGTGCTGAACAGGGGGCGGTTTACTATGGCTACACCTTC. Translation gives CSAEQGAVYYGYTF.

This clonotype was detected a few times. The chain links TRBV12-3 or TRBV12-4 to TRBJ1-2; TRBD1 matches 7 bases. This CDR3 has 15 amino acids. J gave up 12 bases and V 1 base, and 14 bases lay outside the gene matches. CDR3 residues: CASSLGASAGGRNTF. The CDR3 DNA follows: TGTGCCAGCAGTTTAGGAGCCAGCGCAGGGGGGCGCAACACCTTC.

V and J are TRBV20-1 and TRBJ1-5, with TRBD1 matching 8 bases. V trimming: 6 bases; J trimming: 7 bases; junction bases outside the gene matches: 5. Germline CDR1 is DFQATT and CDR2 is SNEGSKA (reference sequence). The CDR3 consists of 12 residues. CDR3 sequence reads: CSAADRAQPQHF. CDR3 coding DNA: TGCAGTGCAGCGGACAGGGCGCAGCCCCAGCATTTT.

This clonotype was seen ten or more times. The chain links TRBV7-2 to TRBJ2-7, with unresolved D. Germline V gene lookup returns CDR1 SGHTA and CDR2 FQGNSA. This CDR3 comprises 13 residues. V dropped 2 bases and J dropped 6 bases, with 11 bases sitting between them. CDR3 in amino acids: CASSLSSSVEQYV. In DNA, the CDR3 is TGTGCCAGCAGCTTAAGTAGCAGTGTCGAGCAGTACGTC.

The chain has TRBV5-1 and TRBJ2-5; 8 positions match TRBD2. The V and J ends lost 0 bases and 2 bases, in that order; junction bases with no gene match: 6. Germline CDR1 is SGHRS and CDR2 is YFSETQ. The CDR3 is 16 residues long. The CDR3 sequence is CASSLDRGGLQETQYF. CDR3 nucleotide sequence: TGCGCCAGCAGCTTGGACCGGGGGGGTCTACAAGAGACCCAGTACTTC.

This clonotype was counted at least ten times. V and J are TRBV5-1 and TRBJ1-2; the D is unclear. Germline-derived CDR1 and CDR2 are SGHRS and YFSETQ. This CDR3 region has 14 residues. V shed 0 bases and J shed 4 bases, with 10 bases lying between them. CDR3 nucleotides: TGCGCCAGCAGCTTGGCGGATGTTGCCTATGGCTACACCTTC. It translates to CASSLADVAYGYTF.

This clonotype was found a few times. This sequence joins TRBV20-1 and TRBJ2-1; 9 bases match TRBD2. Germline V gene sequence: CDR1 DFQATT, CDR2 SNEGSKA (reference sequence). V lost 3 bases to trimming and J lost 4 bases; unmatched junction nucleotides: 7. CDR3 length equals 15 residues. The CDR3 region is CSARGERGAYNEQFF. The CDR3 DNA is TGCAGTGCTAGGGGAGAGCGGGGGGCGTACAATGAGCAGTTCTTC.

The V call is TRBV12-3 or TRBV12-4, the J call TRBJ1-1, with 9 bases aligning to TRBD1. The CDR3 length is 15 residues. The junction had 8 bases not matched to a gene; V was cut back by 2 bases and J by 7 bases. CDR3 region: CASSLRGQGDGEAFF. CDR3 DNA: TGTGCCAGCAGTTTAAGGGGACAGGGCGATGGTGAAGCTTTCTTT.

This chain joins TRBV7-2 and TRBJ2-7; D remains ambiguous. This CDR3 region has 14 residues. Trimming left V 1 base short and J 0 bases short, with 7 bases between. The germline CDR1 and CDR2 sequences are SGHTA and FQGNSA. CDR3: CASSLDGSSYEQYV. The DNA for the CDR3 is TGTGCCAGCAGCTTAGACGGAAGCTCCTACGAGCAGTACGTC.